The clone carrying this TCR beta chain was detected only a few times. In the source study's methods: Amplification of reference gene primers was used by the study to estimate nucleated cell counts. Here immunoSEQ multiplex PCR was the method, and the copy in TCRdb shows in-frame clones only, minus some. The DNA gave D and trimming, while V, J and clone size come from that table. This sample has 200,000 to 300,000 clones, with around 86% found just once. The data stem from a study of blood T cell repertoires in COVID-19. Across the study: COVID-19 samples, acute and convalescent, were from the United States, Italy and Spain. PBMCs, B-cell-depleted T cells, or T cells provided the cDNA or gDNA that made up the material.

Trimming took off 6 bases at V and 6 bases at J, with 15 bases between the two ends. Germline V gene sequence: CDR1 GTSNPN, CDR2 SVGIG (reference sequence). The CDR3 has 13 amino acids. The chain uses TRBV30 and TRBJ1-5; tentative D call: TRBD1 (6 bases). Sequencing was done on a sample of peripheral blood. The receptor was isolated from a middle-aged woman who had recovered from COVID-19. CDR3 protein: CACTTGYGQPQHF. Here the CDR3 DNA reads TGTGCCTGTACTACAGGGTACGGTCAGCCCCAGCATTTT.